The 5 T cell receptor beta chains below were found in one sample sequenced in a study of cytomegalovirus exposure and HLA in healthy donors. PCR involved 60 Vbeta and 13 Jbeta primers. Repertoires were generated with immunoSEQ multiplex PCR, while TCRdb's copy carries only in-frame clones and drops some. The sample lists about 150,000 clones, around 74% occurring once. Sample: PBMCs. These receptors were taken from a man over 45 in good health and CMV-seropositive.

The chain is built from TRBV4-1 and TRBJ2-3, with 7 bases fitting TRBD2. V dropped 0 bases and J dropped 9; count of bases not matched to a gene: 6. The CDR3 has 14 amino acids. CDR1 is MGHRA and CDR2 is YSYEKL in the germline V gene. CDR3 DNA: TGCGCCAGCAGCCAAGAATATGGACTAGACACGCAGTATTTT. Encoded protein: CASSQEYGLDTQYF.

The CDR3 DNA follows: TGTGCCAGCAGCCCCGAAGGGAGCCAGAACACTGAAGCTTTCTTT. It yields the protein CASSPEGSQNTEAFF. The J gene is TRBJ1-1, the V gene TRBV7-9; D gene uncertain. The CDR3 contains 15 residues. Per the germline V gene, CDR1 is SEHNR and CDR2 is FQNEAQ (reference sequence). V lost 5 bases and J lost 1, with 14 bases in between. The full variable domain, completed using reference TRBV7-9 and TRBJ1-1, is DTGVSQNPRHKITKRGQNVTFRCDPISEHNRLYWYRQTLGQGPEFLTYFQNEAQLEKSRLLSDRFSAERPKGSFSTLEIQRTEQGDSAMYLCASSPEGSQNTEAFFGQGTRLTVV.

The rearrangement uses TRBV14 and TRBJ2-7; 11 bases line up with TRBD1. The CDR3 consists of 15 residues. V was clipped by 6 bases and J by 1 base; unmatched bases: 5. Germline lookup yields CDR1 SGHDN and CDR2 FVKESK. CDR3 protein: CASSHWDRGSYEQYF. The CDR3 nucleotides are TGTGCCAGCAGTCACTGGGACAGGGGGTCCTACGAGCAGTACTTC.

V and J are TRBV7-9 and TRBJ2-3; weak D call: TRBD1 (6 bases). V dropped 0 bases and J dropped 6 bases, with 10 bases sitting between them. The CDR3 is 14 residues long. CDR1 and CDR2 from the germline V gene are SEHNR and FQNEAQ (reference sequence). CDR3 sequence (DNA): TGTGCCAGCAGCTTAGCCCAGGGGTTGGATACGCAGTATTTT. It is translated as CASSLAQGLDTQYF.

In the case of this clone: Other DNA sequences in the sample encode the same CDR3. This chain joins TRBV30 and TRBJ2-5; the D is unclear. The end of the DNA is better explained by TRBJ2-7, so the J call may be wrong. Germline lookup yields CDR1 GTSNPN and CDR2 SVGIG (reference sequence). The CDR3 sequence is 12 residues long. CDR3 amino acids: CACDRNRFEQYF. The CDR3 region has the DNA TGTGCCTGTGATCGAAATCGGTTCGAGCAGTACTTC.